The present T cell receptor beta chain was sequenced within a study of OX40 agonist ivuxolimab in advanced cancers. Assay: immunoSEQ multiplex PCR; the TCRdb copy retains only in-frame clones and omits some. The sample has roughly 100,000 clones, around 85% seen once. This TCR was recovered from an adult with an advanced solid tumor such as melanoma, head and neck, liver or kidney cancer. The input for sequencing was CD4+ or CD8+ T cells sorted from blood, taken in a trial of the OX40 agonist ivuxolimab.

The CDR3 sequence is CASSLGDSGANVLTF. The CDR3 nucleotides read TGTGCCAGCAGCTTAGGCGACTCTGGGGCCAACGTCCTGACTTTC. The rearrangement uses TRBV7-2 and TRBJ2-6; D ambiguous. Trimming removed 1 base at V and 0 bases at J, with 4 bases between. CDR3 size: 15 residues. Germline-derived CDR1 and CDR2 are SGHTA and FQGNSA. The full variable domain, its missing parts supplied by reference TRBV7-2 and TRBJ2-6, is GAGVSQSPSNKVTEKGKDVELRCDPISGHTALYWYRQSLGQGLEFLIYFQGNSAPDKSGLPSDRFSAERTGGSVSTLTIQRTQQEDSAVYLCASSLGDSGANVLTFGAGSRLTVL.